These 21 T cell receptor beta chains share one sample of origin, sequenced in a study of cytomegalovirus exposure and HLA in healthy donors (dated by TCRdb to about 2017). Receptor amplification or capture employed the immunoSEQ multiplex PCR assay. For the multiplex PCR, a mixture combining 60 forward primers for TCR Vbeta segments and 13 reverse primers for TCR Jbeta segments was used. The source is immuneACCESS, and TCRdb retained only in-frame sequences with V and J called. Part of the clones is not carried over; for the studies checked, unresolved V genes explain less than half of this, and the remainder is unexplained. Recorded for this sample are approximately 140,000 clones; around 83% of them occurred a single time. Clones ranked in the top ten supply around 1.2% of the sample. The specimen was PBMCs. The receptors stem from a girl aged 2 to 9 in good health and CMV-seronegative.

The chain is built from TRBV5-1 and TRBJ2-7, with TRBD2 matching 7 bases. The V gene's germline CDR1 is SGHRS and CDR2 YFSETQ. With V trimmed by 0 bases and J by 2 bases, 5 bases remained unmatched. CDR3 size: 15 residues. The DNA of the CDR3 is TGCGCCAGCAGCTTGGGAGCTAGCGGAACCTACGAGCAGTACTTC. Translating gives CASSLGASGTYEQYF.

V gene TRBV11-3 combines with J gene TRBJ1-1; D ambiguous. Germline CDR1 and CDR2: SGHNT and YENEEA. The V end was cut by 2 bases, the J end by 0 bases, with 4 bases between. The CDR3 sequence is 13 residues long. The CDR3 protein is CASSLRMNTEAFF. CDR3 bases: TGTGCCAGCAGCTTACGTATGAACACTGAAGCTTTCTTT.

This chain connects TRBV7-6 to TRBJ1-1; 7 nucleotides align to TRBD1. The J segment lost 0 bases and the V segment lost 1 base, leaving 5 bases of the junction unmatched. Per the germline V gene, CDR1 is SGHVS and CDR2 is FNYEAQ. The CDR3 extends over 16 amino acids. CDR3 loop: CASSLEVGGMNTEAFF. The CDR3 DNA sequence: TGTGCCAGCAGCTTAGAAGTAGGGGGCATGAACACTGAAGCTTTCTTT. The variable domain in full, with the rest retrieved from reference TRBV7-6 and TRBJ1-1, is GAGVSQSPRYKVTKRGQDVALRCDPISGHVSLYWYRQALGQGPEFLTYFNYEAQQDKSGLPNDRFSAERPEGSISTLTIQRTEQRDSAMYRCASSLEVGGMNTEAFFGQGTRLTVV.

The chain combines TRBV27 with TRBJ2-7; 7 bases line up with TRBD2. Trimming cost V 8 bases and J 3 bases; bases outside gene matches: 10. Germline V gives CDR1 MNHEY, CDR2 SMNVEV (reference sequence). The length of the CDR3 is 14 residues. The CDR3 nucleotides are TGTGCCAGCGGTAGTGCGGGGGACGTCTACGAGCAGTACTTC. Amino acids: CASGSAGDVYEQYF.

The chain uses TRBV7-8 and TRBJ2-6; TRBD1 matches at 9 bases. The CDR3 has 16 amino acids. Germline V gene data show CDR1 as SGHVS and CDR2 as FQNEAQ. With V trimmed by 5 bases and J by 4 bases, 6 bases remained unmatched. CDR3 nucleotide sequence: TGTGCCAGCAGCCACCACAGGGGGCAAGGGGCCAACGTCCTGACTTTC. It translates to CASSHHRGQGANVLTF.

The CDR3 spells CASTPQGQGNSGANVLTF. DNA for the CDR3: TGCGCCTCTACCCCCCAGGGACAGGGAAACTCTGGGGCCAACGTCCTGACTTTC. J is TRBJ2-6 and V is TRBV5-1; 9 nucleotides agree with TRBD1. The CDR3 has 18 amino acids. Trimming removed 10 bases from V and 0 bases from J; junction bases left unmatched: 14. CDR1 and CDR2 from the germline V gene are SGHRS and YFSETQ.

This clone showed up just a few times. CDR3 sequence (DNA): TGTGCCAGCGGCCTTCCCTCGGGAGGGCAGCCCCAGCATTTT. It translates to CASGLPSGGQPQHF. V gene TRBV27 combines with J gene TRBJ1-5; unclear D gene. Per the germline V gene, CDR1 is MNHEY and CDR2 is SMNVEV (reference sequence). The length of the CDR3 is 14 residues. Trimming stripped 8 bases from V and 7 bases from J, with 18 bases between.

This clone is a singleton in its sample. The chain is built from TRBV27 and TRBJ2-4; unclear D gene. This CDR3 spans 13 amino acids. The germline gives CDR1 MNHEY, CDR2 SMNVEV (reference sequence). Trimming removed 8 bases from V and 5 bases from J, with 13 bases in between. CDR3 sequence reads: CASPRHWENIQYF. CDR3 DNA sequence: TGTGCCAGCCCCCGACATTGGGAAAACATTCAGTACTTC.

This clone has more than one count but fewer than ten. The chain recombines TRBV7-6 with TRBJ1-1; D unresolved. CDR3 length equals 15 residues. Germline lookup yields CDR1 SGHVS and CDR2 FNYEAQ. The V end lost 1 base, the J end lost 1 base, and 10 bases lay between the germline ends. CDR3 nucleotide sequence: TGTGCCAGCAGCTTAGTAGGCGGAAGGAACACTGAAGCTTTCTTT. Translating it yields CASSLVGGRNTEAFF.

This clone was counted once. The chain uses TRBV4-2 and TRBJ1-3, with D unclear. Trimming took 0 bases from V and 0 from J, leaving 9 bases between them. The CDR3 consists of 16 residues. Germline-derived CDR1 and CDR2 are LGHNA and YNFKEQ. The CDR3: CASSQDGSSSGNTIYF. CDR3 coding DNA: TGTGCCAGCAGCCAAGACGGGTCTTCCTCTGGAAACACCATATATTTT.

The V gene is TRBV6-5, the J gene TRBJ2-7, with 10 bases aligning to TRBD1. The CDR3 runs 15 residues. The junction had 10 bases not matched to a gene; V was cut back by 6 bases and J by 5 bases. The V gene's germline CDR1 is MNHEY and CDR2 SVGAGI. The CDR3 coding sequence is TGTGCCAGCAGCATCATGACAGGGGGCGTCCACGAGCAGTACTTC. It translates to CASSIMTGGVHEQYF.

This clone appeared once. This rearrangement joins TRBV5-1 to TRBJ1-2; D possibly corresponds to TRBD1 (5 bases). The CDR3 is 14 residues long. Germline CDR1 SGHRS, CDR2 YFSETQ. Deletions cut 1 base from V and 2 bases from J, with 9 bases between. The CDR3 nucleotides are TGCGCCAGCAGCTTGCAGGGCGAAAACTATGGCTACACCTTC. As protein: CASSLQGENYGYTF.

This clone was recorded a few times. This rearrangement joins TRBV13 to TRBJ2-5; 9 positions match TRBD1. This CDR3 contains 14 residues. The V segment lost 5 bases and the J segment 4 bases; nucleotides outside the gene matches: 5. Looked up from germline, CDR1 is PRHDT and CDR2 is FYEKMQ (reference sequence). The CDR3 sequence is CASSLNRGRETQYF. DNA for the CDR3: TGTGCCAGCAGCCTAAACAGGGGGCGAGAGACCCAGTACTTC.

This chain uses TRBV7-6 with TRBJ1-4; 7 bases are a match to TRBD1. Losses at the gene ends were 0 bases for V and 4 bases for J; bases not matched to a gene: 5. This CDR3 spans 16 amino acids. Germline loops: CDR1 SGHVS, CDR2 FNYEAQ. In DNA form, the CDR3 reads TGTGCCAGCAGCTTAGCGACGGGGACAGTTAATGAAAAACTGTTTTTT. Translated, it gives CASSLATGTVNEKLFF.

The CDR3 sequence is CASSLNRGWNTEAFF. The CDR3 nucleotides are TGTGCCAGCAGTTTAAACAGGGGTTGGAACACTGAAGCTTTCTTT. The chain combines TRBV28 with TRBJ1-1; 7 positions agree with TRBD1. The CDR3 has 15 residues. The V gene end was trimmed by 2 bases and the J gene end by 1 base; junction bases not matched to a gene: 4. CDR1 and CDR2 from the germline V gene are MDHEN and SYDVKM.

The CDR3 spells CASSLDRYSGNTIYF. DNA of the CDR3: TGTGCCAGCAGTCTCGACAGATACTCTGGAAACACCATATATTTT. The chain has TRBV6-5 and TRBJ1-3, with D possibly TRBD1 on 5 matching bases. Germline-derived CDR1 and CDR2 are MNHEY and SVGAGI. V was cut by 5 bases and J by 0 bases, with 11 bases left in between. The CDR3 has 15 residues.

The CDR3 nucleotides read TGCGCCAGCAGCCCAGGACTAGCGGGATTACCCTACGAGCAGTACTTC. Translating it yields CASSPGLAGLPYEQYF. V gene TRBV5-1 combines with J gene TRBJ2-7; 12 bases line up with TRBD2. CDR1 is SGHRS, CDR2 YFSETQ, per germline. V shed 4 bases, J shed 2 bases, and the junction held 7 bases outside the gene matches. The CDR3 runs to 16 residues. The variable domain in full, completed from reference TRBV5-1 and TRBJ2-7, reads KAGVTQTPRYLIKTRGQQVTLSCSPISGHRSVSWYQQTPGQGLQFLFEYFSETQRNKGNFPGRFSGRQFSNSRSEMNVSTLELGDSALYLCASSPGLAGLPYEQYFGPGTRLTVT.

V is TRBV19 and J is TRBJ1-3; D remains unclear. Germline V CDR1 and CDR2: LNHDA, SQIVND (reference sequence). The CDR3 loop spans 14 amino acids. V was cut by 5 bases and J by 0 bases, with 8 bases left in between. The CDR3, as DNA: TGTGCCAGTAGTGGCAGTCCCTCTGGAAACACCATATATTTT. This gives the protein CASSGSPSGNTIYF.

The chain links TRBV9 to TRBJ2-2; the D gene is possibly TRBD1 (6 bases). This CDR3 has 17 amino acids. Per germline, CDR1 SGDLS and CDR2 YYNGEE. Trimming stripped 4 bases from V and 5 bases from J, with 21 bases between. The CDR3 region is CASSTRETGTRTGELFF. The CDR3 DNA is TGTGCCAGCAGCACCCGGGAAACAGGGACGCGAACCGGGGAGCTGTTTTTT.

V is TRBV4-2 and J is TRBJ1-3, with a possible D match to TRBD1 (5 bases). Between the trimmed V and J ends, which lost 4 bases and 4 bases, there was a span of 14 bases. This CDR3 region has 15 residues. In germline, CDR1 is LGHNA, CDR2 YNFKEQ. CDR3 sequence: CASSRTPQGGNTIYF. CDR3 DNA: TGTGCCAGCAGCCGAACCCCCCAGGGAGGAAACACCATATATTTT.

As concerns this clone: The conserved closing phenylalanine or tryptophan is absent in this CDR3, likely reflecting a read error. The limits of the CDR3 on the DNA are not certain, so only TCRdb's listed CDR3 is given. This chain joins TRBV5-8 and TRBJ2-3; the DNA was not compared with TRBD1, the D call given in the table. In germline, CDR1 is SGHTS, CDR2 YDEGEE. The CDR3 numbers 13 amino acids, ends counted. The CDR3 reads CASSLRRTGPSGL.